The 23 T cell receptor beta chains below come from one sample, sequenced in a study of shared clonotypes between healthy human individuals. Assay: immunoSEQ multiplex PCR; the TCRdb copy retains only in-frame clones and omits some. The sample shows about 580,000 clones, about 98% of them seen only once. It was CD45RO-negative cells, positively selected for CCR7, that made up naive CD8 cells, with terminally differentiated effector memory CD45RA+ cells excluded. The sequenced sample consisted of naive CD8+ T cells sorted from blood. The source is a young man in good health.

CDR3: CASSGGPGPSSYEQYF. DNA of the CDR3: TGTGCCAGCAGCGGAGGTCCCGGGCCAAGCTCCTACGAGCAGTACTTC. The chain combines TRBV7-9 with TRBJ2-7; D possibly corresponds to TRBD2 (5 bases). This CDR3 has 16 residues. CDR1 is SEHNR, CDR2 FQNEAQ, per germline (reference sequence). The V gene lost 5 bases and the J gene lost 0 bases, with 17 bases spanning the gap.

This chain's CDR3 is CASSSEAGELFF. The CDR3 DNA is TGTGCCAGCTCCTCGGAGGCCGGGGAGCTGTTTTTT. The chain couples TRBV7-9 to TRBJ2-2; D possibly corresponds to TRBD2 (5 bases). The germline V gene encodes CDR1 SEHNR and CDR2 FQNEAQ (reference sequence). Trimming left V 8 bases short and J 6 bases short, with 10 bases between. The CDR3 totals 12 residues.

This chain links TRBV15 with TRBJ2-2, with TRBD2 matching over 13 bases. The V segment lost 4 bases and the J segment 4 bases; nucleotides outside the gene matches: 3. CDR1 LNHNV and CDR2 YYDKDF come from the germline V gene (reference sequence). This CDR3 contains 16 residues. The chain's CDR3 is CATSMGLAGITGELFF. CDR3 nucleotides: TGTGCCACCAGCATGGGACTAGCGGGAATCACCGGGGAGCTGTTTTTT.

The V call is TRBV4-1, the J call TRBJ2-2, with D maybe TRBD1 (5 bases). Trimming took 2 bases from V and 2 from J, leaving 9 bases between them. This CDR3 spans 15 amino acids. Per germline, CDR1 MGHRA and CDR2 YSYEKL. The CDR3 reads CASSQRQTNTGELFF. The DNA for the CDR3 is TGCGCCAGCAGCCAAAGACAGACCAACACCGGGGAGCTGTTTTTT.

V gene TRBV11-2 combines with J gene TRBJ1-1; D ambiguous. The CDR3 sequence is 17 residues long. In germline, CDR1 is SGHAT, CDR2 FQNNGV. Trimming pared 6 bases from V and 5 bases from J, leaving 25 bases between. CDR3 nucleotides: TGTGCCAGCAGTACCCGCGCAAAAGGTCCGGGAGGAACTGAAGCTTTCTTT. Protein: CASSTRAKGPGGTEAFF.

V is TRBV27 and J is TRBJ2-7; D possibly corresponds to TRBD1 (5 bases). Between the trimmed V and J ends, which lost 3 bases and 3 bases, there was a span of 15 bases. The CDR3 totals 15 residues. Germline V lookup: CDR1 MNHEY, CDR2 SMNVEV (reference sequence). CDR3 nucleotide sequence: TGTGCCAGCAGTTTGGGTAGGGGCGAGATCTACGAGCAGTACTTC. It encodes CASSLGRGEIYEQYF.

The CDR3 DNA reads TGTGCCAGCAGCCGCGGACAGGGGCATGTCACTGAAGCTTTCTTT. This sequence encodes CASSRGQGHVTEAFF. This chain links TRBV7-8 with TRBJ1-1, with 9 bases aligning to TRBD1. Germline CDR1 and CDR2: SGHVS and FQNEAQ. The CDR3 sequence is 15 residues long. J was trimmed by 4 bases and V by 5 bases; bases with no gene match: 8.

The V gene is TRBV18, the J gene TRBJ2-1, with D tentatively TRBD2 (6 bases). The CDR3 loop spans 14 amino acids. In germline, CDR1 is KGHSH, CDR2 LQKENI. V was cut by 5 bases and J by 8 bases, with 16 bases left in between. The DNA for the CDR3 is TGTGCCAGCTCAACCGGACTAAATTTGGATGAGCAGTTCTTC. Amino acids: CASSTGLNLDEQFF.

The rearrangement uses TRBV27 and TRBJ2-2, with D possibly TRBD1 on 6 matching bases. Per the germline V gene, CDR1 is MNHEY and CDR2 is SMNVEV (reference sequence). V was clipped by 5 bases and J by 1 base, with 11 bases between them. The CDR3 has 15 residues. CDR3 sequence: CASSSQQGNTGELFF. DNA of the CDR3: TGTGCCAGCAGTAGCCAACAGGGGAACACCGGGGAGCTGTTTTTT.

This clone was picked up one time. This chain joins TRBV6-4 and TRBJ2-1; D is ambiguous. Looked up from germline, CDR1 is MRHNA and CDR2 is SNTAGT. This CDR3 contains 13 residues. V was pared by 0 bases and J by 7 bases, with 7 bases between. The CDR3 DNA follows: TGTGCCAGCAGTGACTCGATTAATAATGAGCAGTTCTTC. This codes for CASSDSINNEQFF.

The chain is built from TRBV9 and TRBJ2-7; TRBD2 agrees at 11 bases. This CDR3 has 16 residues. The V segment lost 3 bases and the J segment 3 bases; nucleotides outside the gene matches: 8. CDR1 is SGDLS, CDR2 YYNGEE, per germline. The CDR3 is CASSGSSGRNFYEQYF. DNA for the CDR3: TGTGCCAGCAGCGGGTCTAGCGGGAGGAATTTCTACGAGCAGTACTTC.

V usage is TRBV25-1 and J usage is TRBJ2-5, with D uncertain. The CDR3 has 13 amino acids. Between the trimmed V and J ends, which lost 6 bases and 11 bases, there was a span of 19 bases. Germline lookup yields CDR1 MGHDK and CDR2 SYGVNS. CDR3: CASSPSPGLKQYF. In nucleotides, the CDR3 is TGTGCCAGCAGCCCGAGTCCGGGTCTAAAACAGTACTTC.

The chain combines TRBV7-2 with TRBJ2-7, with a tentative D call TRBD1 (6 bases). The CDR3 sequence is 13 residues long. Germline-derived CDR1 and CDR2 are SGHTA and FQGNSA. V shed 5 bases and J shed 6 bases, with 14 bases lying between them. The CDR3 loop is CASSPTGFFEQYF. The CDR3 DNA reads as TGTGCCAGCAGCCCCACAGGGTTCTTCGAGCAGTACTTC.

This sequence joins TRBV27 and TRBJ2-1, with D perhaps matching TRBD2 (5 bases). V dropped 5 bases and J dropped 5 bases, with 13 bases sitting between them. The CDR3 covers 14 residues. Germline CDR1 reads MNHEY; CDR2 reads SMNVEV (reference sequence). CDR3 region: CASSPSGVHNEQFF. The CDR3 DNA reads TGTGCCAGCAGTCCAAGCGGAGTCCACAATGAGCAGTTCTTC.

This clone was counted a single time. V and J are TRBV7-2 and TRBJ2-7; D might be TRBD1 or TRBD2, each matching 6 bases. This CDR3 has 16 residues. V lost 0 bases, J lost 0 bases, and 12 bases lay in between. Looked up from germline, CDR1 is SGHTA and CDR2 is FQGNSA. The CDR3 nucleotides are TGTGCCAGCAGCTTAGCGGGGGGCACCATCTCCTACGAGCAGTACTTC. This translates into CASSLAGGTISYEQYF.

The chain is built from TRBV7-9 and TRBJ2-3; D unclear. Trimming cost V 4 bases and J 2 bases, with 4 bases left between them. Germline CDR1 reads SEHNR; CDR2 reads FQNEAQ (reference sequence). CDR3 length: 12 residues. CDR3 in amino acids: CASSWDTDTQYF. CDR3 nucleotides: TGTGCCAGCAGCTGGGACACAGATACGCAGTATTTT.

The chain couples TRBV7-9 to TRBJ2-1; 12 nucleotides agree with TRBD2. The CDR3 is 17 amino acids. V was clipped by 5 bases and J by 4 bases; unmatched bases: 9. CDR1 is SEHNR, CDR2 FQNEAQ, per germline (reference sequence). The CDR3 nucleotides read TGTGCCAGCAGCCCAGGGACTAGCGGGCCCGGTTACAATGAGCAGTTCTTC. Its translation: CASSPGTSGPGYNEQFF.

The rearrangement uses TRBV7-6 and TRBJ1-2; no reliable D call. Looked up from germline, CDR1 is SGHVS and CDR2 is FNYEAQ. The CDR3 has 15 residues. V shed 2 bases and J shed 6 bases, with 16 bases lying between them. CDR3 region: CASSLRGQDPDGYTF. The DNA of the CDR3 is TGTGCCAGCAGCTTAAGAGGTCAGGACCCCGATGGCTACACCTTC.

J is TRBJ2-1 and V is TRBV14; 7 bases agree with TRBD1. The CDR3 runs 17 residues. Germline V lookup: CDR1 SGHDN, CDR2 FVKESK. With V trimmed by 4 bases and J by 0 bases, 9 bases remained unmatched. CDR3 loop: CASSPQAGTVSYNEQFF. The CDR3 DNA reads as TGTGCCAGCAGCCCCCAAGCTGGGACAGTCTCCTACAATGAGCAGTTCTTC. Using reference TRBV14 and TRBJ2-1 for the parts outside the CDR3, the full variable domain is EAGVTQFPSHSVIEKGQTVTLRCDPISGHDNLYWYRRVMGKEIKFLLHFVKESKQDESGMPNNRFLAERTGGTYSTLKVQPAELEDSGVYFCASSPQAGTVSYNEQFFGPGTRLTVL.

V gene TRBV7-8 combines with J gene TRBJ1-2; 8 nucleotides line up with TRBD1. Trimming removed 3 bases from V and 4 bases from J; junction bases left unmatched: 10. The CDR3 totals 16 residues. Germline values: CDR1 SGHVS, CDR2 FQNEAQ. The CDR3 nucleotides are TGTGCCAGCAGCTTTGGCAGGGGGCAGTTAGGCTATGGCTACACCTTC. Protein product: CASSFGRGQLGYGYTF.

The CDR3 DNA reads as TGTGCCAGCAGCTTAGGCGCCAGCCTCCAAGAGACCCAGTACTTC. This codes for CASSLGASLQETQYF. The chain couples TRBV7-9 to TRBJ2-5; D is uncertain. Germline V lookup: CDR1 SEHNR, CDR2 FQNEAQ (reference sequence). Deletions cut 1 base from V and 1 base from J, with 10 bases between. CDR3 length equals 15 residues.

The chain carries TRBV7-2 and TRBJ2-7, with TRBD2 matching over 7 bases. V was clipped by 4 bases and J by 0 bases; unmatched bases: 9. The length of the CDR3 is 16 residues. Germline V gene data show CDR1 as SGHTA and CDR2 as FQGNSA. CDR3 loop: CASSSQGLDSSYEQYF. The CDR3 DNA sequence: TGTGCCAGCAGCTCGCAAGGACTAGATAGCTCCTACGAGCAGTACTTC.

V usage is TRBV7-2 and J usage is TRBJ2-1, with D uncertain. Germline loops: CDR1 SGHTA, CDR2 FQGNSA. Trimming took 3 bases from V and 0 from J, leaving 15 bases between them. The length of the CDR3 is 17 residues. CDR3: CASSLNSPWSSYNEQFF. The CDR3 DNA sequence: TGTGCCAGCAGCTTGAACAGCCCTTGGAGCTCCTACAATGAGCAGTTCTTC. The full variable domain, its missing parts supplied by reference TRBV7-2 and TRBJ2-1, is GAGVSQSPSNKVTEKGKDVELRCDPISGHTALYWYRQSLGQGLEFLIYFQGNSAPDKSGLPSDRFSAERTGGSVSTLTIQRTQQEDSAVYLCASSLNSPWSSYNEQFFGPGTRLTVL.